What follows is one TCR beta chain and its context. This record belongs to a study of blood T cell repertoires in COVID-19. The method was immunoSEQ multiplex PCR; TCRdb's version includes in-frame clones alone and lacks a portion of them. The table has under 200,000 clones, 88% seen once. In germline, CDR1 is SGHNT, CDR2 YENEEA. V lost 5 bases and J lost 4; bases outside the gene matches: 3. The CDR3 loop spans 14 amino acids. Sequenced sample: peripheral blood. This sequence originates from a man aged 40-55 years with active or convalescent COVID-19. This chain connects TRBV11-3 to TRBJ2-1, with 9 bases identical to TRBD2. CDR3 nucleotides: TGTGCCAGCAGCCGAGGACTAGCGTACAATGAGCAGTTCTTC. Translating it yields CASSRGLAYNEQFF.